This TCR beta chain originates from a study of cytomegalovirus exposure and HLA in healthy donors. Study-level background: There were 350 to 450 genotyped donors. Of these, roughly 80% fell in the genetic ancestry cluster associated with self-reported Caucasian donors.

Regarding this clone: Its specificity is not known.

Findings and caveats of the study: A later analysis, which compared TCR beta chains of equal frequency, found the HLA-associated ones more clonally expanded.

The primer mix had 60 Vbeta and 13 Jbeta primers. Sequencing used immunoSEQ multiplex PCR; TCRdb keeps in-frame clones, though not all of them. This table has around 90,000 clones, over 65% appearing once. This CDR3 spans 14 amino acids. Germline V gene lookup returns CDR1 MDHEN and CDR2 SYDVKM. The V gene lost 1 base and the J gene lost 5 bases, with 9 bases spanning the gap. This sequence was found in a human donor in good health. Sequenced material: PBMCs. The chain employs TRBV28 and TRBJ1-5; D gene ambiguous. The CDR3 DNA reads TGTGCCAGCAGTTTATTGCTCTCAGATCAGCCCCAGCATTTT. This translates into CASSLLLSDQPQHF.